This T cell receptor (beta chain) comes out of a study of T cell responses to AZD1222 COVID-19 vaccine. Study-wide background: Pooled together were second doses at about 4 or about 12 weeks.

This CDR3 is built from 17 residues. From germline, CDR1 is MNHEY and CDR2 SMNVEV (reference sequence). Trimming took 7 bases from V and 5 from J; bases not matched to a gene: 17. With regard to this clone: As yet, its antigen is unknown.

Produced via immunoSEQ multiplex PCR; TCRdb's table is partial and in-frame only. The sample has under 100,000 clones, 86% seen once. Study-wide results and caveats: Most donors were white British, females outnumbered males, and clonal diversity was possibly underestimated. Only a handful of people who got AZD1222 tested seropositive at baseline. Samples come after the peak T cell response, not at day 14.

Material: peripheral blood, obtained on day 0 of AZD1222 vaccination. V and J are TRBV27 and TRBJ2-1; TRBD1 matches 7 bases. This clonotype was obtained from an adult in good health. CDR3 DNA: TGTGCCAGCATTACGAAAGGGGGCGGGTTTAAACACAATGAGCAGTTCTTC. Translation gives CASITKGGGFKHNEQFF.